This T cell receptor beta chain was observed in a study of PD-1 blockade in classical Hodgkin lymphoma. General observations from the study: Sources of repertoire differences remain undefined, possibly disease activity or prior therapy. Relative to healthy donors, newly diagnosed patients reportedly had lower baseline TCR diversity, which was reported as lower still in relapsed/refractory patients.

This CDR3 is 13 amino acids long. Germline-derived CDR1 and CDR2 are SQVTM and ANQGSEA. Germline trimming cut 7 bases from V and 2 bases from J; bases unmatched to any gene: 7. Profiled with immunoSEQ multiplex PCR; TCRdb holds only in-frame clones, not every one. The table shows 20,000 to 25,000 clones, with roughly 89% occurring only once. This clone turned up a few times. The target antigen is unknown. Time point here: newly diagnosed, previously untreated cHL patient sample. The CD4+ T cells used were purified from thawed PBMCs through magnetic negative selection. Comparison samples consisted of PBMCs from newly diagnosed, untreated classical Hodgkin lymphoma.

This sequence originates from a human donor with classical Hodgkin lymphoma. Sequencing used CD4+ T cells from blood. The V and J genes are TRBV29-1 and TRBJ1-1, with 7 nucleotides matching TRBD1. The CDR3 spells CSAPGQLNTEAFF. CDR3 nucleotide sequence: TGCAGCGCCCCGGGACAGTTAAACACTGAAGCTTTCTTT. Using reference TRBV29-1 and TRBJ1-1 for the parts outside the CDR3, the full variable domain is SAVISQKPSRDICQRGTSLTIQCQVDSQVTMMFWYRQQPGQSLTLIATANQGSEATYESGFVIDKFPISRPNLTFSTLTVSNMSPEDSSIYLCSAPGQLNTEAFFGQGTRLTVV.